One and the same sample provided the 31 T cell receptor beta chains below, sequenced in a study of cytomegalovirus exposure and HLA in healthy donors. The PCR ran on 60 Vbeta and 13 Jbeta primers. Sequenced by immunoSEQ multiplex PCR; TCRdb stores in-frame clones only, minus some. The sample records 150,000 to 200,000 clones, over 60% being singletons. Sequencing was done on a sample of PBMCs. The receptors shown here come from a woman aged 50 to 60 in good health and CMV-seronegative.

CDR3 nucleotides: TGTGCCAGCACCACCGGGACAAACAATGAGCAGTTCTTC. Amino acids: CASTTGTNNEQFF. The chain links TRBV2 to TRBJ2-1; the D gene is possibly TRBD1 (6 bases). Trimming removed 7 bases from V and 5 bases from J, with 12 bases in between. Per germline, CDR1 SNHLY and CDR2 FYNNEI. The CDR3 is 13 amino acids.

This sequence joins TRBV11-2 and TRBJ2-5; possible D gene TRBD1, 6 bases. Trimming shortened V by 5 bases and J by 1 base, and 11 bases separated the two germline ends. The CDR3 is 14 residues long. CDR1 is SGHAT and CDR2 is FQNNGV in the germline V gene. CDR3 coding DNA: TGTGCCAGCAGCCTTAGGACAGCCCAAGAGACCCAGTACTTC. It codes for CASSLRTAQETQYF. Variable domain in full (rest from reference TRBV11-2 and TRBJ2-5): EAGVAQSPRYKIIEKRQSVAFWCNPISGHATLYWYQQILGQGPKLLIQFQNNGVVDDSQLPKDRFSAERLKGVDSTLKIQPAKLEDSAVYLCASSLRTAQETQYFGPGTRLLVL.

The chain combines TRBV5-1 with TRBJ2-7; 7 bases are a match to TRBD1. CDR3 length: 14 residues. With 5 bases clipped from V and 1 base from J, the junction kept 6 bases outside the gene matches. The germline gives CDR1 SGHRS, CDR2 YFSETQ. Here the CDR3 DNA reads TGCGCCAGCAGTTTAGGGACAGTATCCTACGAGCAGTACTTC. Protein sequence: CASSLGTVSYEQYF.

The chain combines TRBV19 with TRBJ1-2, with D perhaps matching TRBD1 (5 bases). The CDR3 is 14 residues long. V was cut by 3 bases and J by 6 bases, with 14 bases left in between. CDR1 and CDR2 from the germline V gene are LNHDA and SQIVND (reference sequence). CDR3 protein: CASSMRTRQDGYTF. For the CDR3, the DNA is TGTGCCAGTAGTATGCGGACACGTCAAGATGGCTACACCTTC. The variable domain in full, with the rest retrieved from reference TRBV19 and TRBJ1-2, is DGGITQSPKYLFRKEGQNVTLSCEQNLNHDAMYWYRQDPGQGLRLIYYSQIVNDFQKGDIAEGYSVSREKKESFPLTVTSAQKNPTAFYLCASSMRTRQDGYTFGSGTRLTVV.

The rearrangement uses TRBV4-3 and TRBJ2-1, with 8 nucleotides matching TRBD2. With 3 bases clipped from V and 7 bases from J, the junction kept 11 bases outside the gene matches. This CDR3 comprises 16 residues. CDR1 is LGHNA, CDR2 YSLEER, per germline. CDR3 in DNA: TGCGCCAGCAGCCAGGGGCGACGGGGGGGTGAGAATGAGCAGTTCTTC. Translation gives CASSQGRRGGENEQFF.

This clone has just one count. The V and J genes are TRBV4-3 and TRBJ2-3; D is perhaps TRBD1 (6 bases). The CDR3 contains 13 residues. V gave up 4 bases and J gave up 6 bases, with 11 bases separating them. Germline CDR1 and CDR2: LGHNA and YSLEER. CDR3 sequence (DNA): TGCGCCAGCAGCCTACAGGGCGGGGATACGCAGTATTTT. Translated: CASSLQGGDTQYF.

The sample holds one count of this clone. The V gene is TRBV28, the J gene TRBJ2-2; D may be TRBD1 (6 bases). Germline loops: CDR1 MDHEN, CDR2 SYDVKM. The CDR3 contains 14 residues. Trimming left V 6 bases short and J 9 bases short, with 17 bases between. The CDR3 spells CASRLTGLRRELFF. CDR3 sequence (DNA): TGTGCCAGCAGATTAACAGGGTTGCGCCGGGAGCTGTTTTTT.

This chain uses TRBV27 with TRBJ1-1; tentatively, D is TRBD1 (5 bases). Germline V gives CDR1 MNHEY, CDR2 SMNVEV (reference sequence). Trimming cost V 2 bases and J 1 base, with 11 bases left between them. This CDR3 contains 15 residues. The CDR3 spells CASSLKGAPNTEAFF. DNA for the CDR3: TGTGCCAGCAGTTTAAAAGGGGCACCGAACACTGAAGCTTTCTTT.

The rearrangement uses TRBV28 and TRBJ2-5, with 7 bases fitting TRBD1. The J call could be wrong; TRBJ2-7 is a better fit for the DNA end. The germline V gene has CDR1 MDHEN and CDR2 SYDVKM. This CDR3 comprises 17 residues. CDR3 sequence (DNA): TGTGCCAGCAGTTTCGGGTGGCGACAGGGCCTTTCCTACGAGCAGTACTTC. Protein sequence: CASSFGWRQGLSYEQYF.

The V and J genes are TRBV2 and TRBJ2-2; 12 bases map to TRBD2. The ends lost 7 bases at V and 7 bases at J; junction bases unmatched: 7. The CDR3 length is 15 residues. The germline CDR1 and CDR2 sequences are SNHLY and FYNNEI. The CDR3 reads CASTRLAGVVGELFF. The CDR3 nucleotides read TGTGCCAGCACCAGACTAGCGGGAGTCGTCGGGGAGCTGTTTTTT.

On this clone itself: A read error may produce the germline difference seen at one junction end. This rearrangement joins TRBV7-9 to TRBJ2-7, with unresolved D. In germline, CDR1 is SEHNR, CDR2 FQNEAQ (reference sequence). CDR3 size: 17 residues. CDR3 sequence reads: CSSSSDSPPRSSLEQYF. CDR3 coding DNA: TGTTCCAGCAGCTCAGACTCCCCCCCAAGGTCGAGTCTGGAGCAGTACTTC.

This clone was found a few times. The V call is TRBV7-8, the J call TRBJ2-3; TRBD2 might be the D (5 bases). The CDR3 covers 11 residues. Germline V gene data show CDR1 as SGHVS and CDR2 as FQNEAQ. Trimming shortened V by 7 bases and J by 6 bases, and 8 bases separated the two germline ends. Here the CDR3 DNA reads TGTGCCAGCACCCGAGGGGATACGCAGTATTTT. Translating gives CASTRGDTQYF.

The chain links TRBV6-1 to TRBJ1-2; unclear D gene. Trimming took 0 bases from V and 7 from J, leaving 9 bases between them. The germline gives CDR1 MNHNS, CDR2 SASEGT. The CDR3 spans 13 residues. The CDR3: CASSEARLLGYTF. The DNA of the CDR3 is TGTGCCAGCAGTGAAGCCAGGCTCCTTGGCTACACCTTC.

This chain joins TRBV28 and TRBJ2-1; weak D call: TRBD1 (6 bases). CDR1 MDHEN and CDR2 SYDVKM come from the germline V gene. This CDR3 spans 15 amino acids. Trimming removed 7 bases at V and 9 bases at J, with 22 bases between. The CDR3 coding sequence is TGTGCCAGCACACACCGGGACACCCCTTTTGGTGAGCAGTTCTTC. It codes for CASTHRDTPFGEQFF.

The rearrangement joins TRBV11-2 to TRBJ2-7; 10 bases line up with TRBD1. CDR1 is SGHAT, CDR2 FQNNGV, per germline. V shed 4 bases, J shed 4 bases, and the junction held 10 bases outside the gene matches. The CDR3 extends over 16 amino acids. CDR3 in amino acids: CASSSQPGQGPYEQYF. CDR3 DNA sequence: TGTGCCAGCAGCTCCCAACCGGGACAGGGGCCGTACGAGCAGTACTTC.

The chain joins TRBV7-2 to TRBJ2-7; 9 bases match TRBD1. From germline, CDR1 is SGHTA and CDR2 FQGNSA. The CDR3 sequence is 15 residues long. The J segment lost 1 base and the V segment lost 5 bases, leaving 6 bases of the junction unmatched. The CDR3 is CASSPRGQGSYEQYF. CDR3 DNA sequence: TGTGCCAGCAGCCCCCGGGGACAGGGTTCCTACGAGCAGTACTTC.

This clone was picked up a small number of times. The rearrangement links TRBV2 to TRBJ2-7; maybe TRBD2 (6 bases). Germline loops: CDR1 SNHLY, CDR2 FYNNEI. The CDR3 sequence is 12 residues long. V gave up 8 bases and J gave up 1 base, with 9 bases separating them. The CDR3 bases are TGTGCCAGCCAGGGAGGATCCTACGAGCAGTACTTC. Translating it yields CASQGGSYEQYF.

The genes are TRBV5-5 and TRBJ2-5, with a tentative D call TRBD2 (6 bases). The CDR3 runs 15 residues. CDR1 and CDR2 (germline): SGHKS, YYEKEE (reference sequence). The ends were cut back, 4 bases at V and 3 bases at J, with 16 bases in the middle. The CDR3 is CASSPGGLVEETQYF. The CDR3 bases are TGTGCCAGCAGCCCCGGAGGGTTAGTGGAAGAGACCCAGTACTTC.

The chain links TRBV29-1 to TRBJ2-3, with TRBD2 identical over 9 bases. Germline V gene lookup returns CDR1 SQVTM and CDR2 ANQGSEA. This CDR3 spans 16 amino acids. V was pared by 4 bases and J by 0 bases, with 8 bases of the junction left unmatched. The CDR3 DNA reads as TGCAGCGTTGGGTCCCTAGCGGGGACTAGCACAGATACGCAGTATTTT. Amino acids: CSVGSLAGTSTDTQYF.

This chain's CDR3 is CASTLKQSLGNQPQHF. The CDR3 DNA is TGTGCCAGCACCCTCAAACAGTCTCTTGGGAATCAGCCCCAGCATTTT. V usage is TRBV6-6 and J usage is TRBJ1-5; D gene ambiguous. V was trimmed by 7 bases and J by 4 bases, leaving 20 bases between them. CDR1 is MNHNY, CDR2 SVGAGI, per germline (reference sequence). The CDR3 covers 16 residues.

The rearrangement links TRBV5-1 to TRBJ2-5; possibly TRBD1 for D (6 bases). This CDR3 comprises 12 residues. V was shortened by 4 bases and J by 5 bases, with 9 bases between the two germline ends. The germline V gene encodes CDR1 SGHRS and CDR2 YFSETQ. Here the CDR3 reads CASSVQGETQYF. CDR3 bases: TGCGCCAGCAGCGTCCAGGGGGAGACCCAGTACTTC.

The V call is TRBV7-8, the J call TRBJ2-3; 9 bases are a match to TRBD2. Germline trimming cut 5 bases from V and 6 bases from J; bases unmatched to any gene: 12. From germline, CDR1 is SGHVS and CDR2 FQNEAQ. The CDR3 loop spans 16 amino acids. Here the CDR3 reads CASSRRPAGGSDTQYF. DNA of the CDR3: TGTGCCAGCAGCCGTCGGCCGGCGGGGGGGTCGGATACGCAGTATTTT.

As concerns this clone: No DNA is shown, since the ends of the CDR3 on it are uncertain; the CDR3 is the one TCRdb lists. The V and J genes are TRBV19 and TRBJ1-4; the table's TRBD1 call for D was not verified on the DNA. The CDR3 sequence runs 14 residues, both termini included. CDR1 is LNHDA, CDR2 SQIVND, per germline (reference sequence). This chain's CDR3 is CASSFGTGSRMSFF.

This clone was seen only a few times. The V call is TRBV27, the J call TRBJ2-7; 9 nucleotides line up with TRBD1. Germline assignment: CDR1 MNHEY and CDR2 SMNVEV (reference sequence). With V trimmed by 1 base and J by 4 bases, 5 bases remained unmatched. CDR3 length: 15 amino acids. The CDR3 region has the DNA TGTGCCAGCAGTTTATTTACAGGGGGCAGGTACGAGCAGTACTTC. Protein product: CASSLFTGGRYEQYF.

This chain joins TRBV5-1 and TRBJ2-6, with 7 nucleotides matching TRBD1. Per the germline V gene, CDR1 is SGHRS and CDR2 is YFSETQ. The CDR3 spans 17 residues. Trimming cost V 4 bases and J 0 bases; bases outside gene matches: 7. DNA of the CDR3: TGCGCCAGCAGCAAGACAGGGTTCCCCTCTGGGGCCAACGTCCTGACTTTC. As protein: CASSKTGFPSGANVLTF.

The gene calls are TRBV6-5 and TRBJ2-7; TRBD2 might be the D (5 bases). The CDR3 is 16 residues long. CDR1 MNHEY and CDR2 SVGAGI come from the germline V gene. Trimming removed 0 bases at V and 0 bases at J, with 12 bases between. CDR3 coding DNA: TGTGCCAGCAGTTACTCGCGGACGGGAAGCTCCTACGAGCAGTACTTC. Amino acid sequence: CASSYSRTGSSYEQYF.

This clone was seen a handful of times. The chain carries TRBV7-7 and TRBJ2-4; TRBD1 might be the D (5 bases). Trimming cost V 4 bases and J 0 bases, with 13 bases left between them. The CDR3 extends over 16 amino acids. From germline, CDR1 is SSHAT and CDR2 FNYEAQ (reference sequence). CDR3 sequence reads: CASSSRRVGAKNIQYF. CDR3 coding DNA: TGTGCCAGCAGCTCTCGCAGGGTGGGAGCCAAAAACATTCAGTACTTC. Together with reference TRBV7-7 and TRBJ2-4, the CDR3 gives the full variable domain: GAGVSQSPRYKVTKRGQDVTLRCDPISSHATLYWYQQALGQGPEFLTYFNYEAQPDKSGLPSDRFSAERPEGSISTLTIQRTEQRDSAMYRCASSSRRVGAKNIQYFGAGTRLSVL.

The rearrangement joins TRBV5-1 to TRBJ2-3, with D perhaps TRBD1 (6 bases). V was cut by 1 base and J by 4 bases, with 25 bases left in between. The V gene's germline CDR1 is SGHRS and CDR2 YFSETQ. The CDR3 loop spans 19 amino acids. The CDR3 DNA follows: TGCGCCAGCAGCTTGTACCCCAAAAGGGGGAACGCTCGCCCAGATACGCAGTATTTT. This translates into CASSLYPKRGNARPDTQYF. Together with reference TRBV5-1 and TRBJ2-3, the CDR3 gives the full variable domain: KAGVTQTPRYLIKTRGQQVTLSCSPISGHRSVSWYQQTPGQGLQFLFEYFSETQRNKGNFPGRFSGRQFSNSRSEMNVSTLELGDSALYLCASSLYPKRGNARPDTQYFGPGTRLTVL.

V is TRBV20-1 and J is TRBJ2-7; 8 bases fit TRBD1. J was trimmed by 5 bases and V by 5 bases; bases with no gene match: 2. Germline loops: CDR1 DFQATT, CDR2 SNEGSKA (reference sequence). The CDR3 runs 11 residues. CDR3 sequence reads: CSADRGHEQYF. CDR3 coding DNA: TGCAGTGCTGACAGGGGTCACGAGCAGTACTTC.

The rearrangement links TRBV5-1 to TRBJ2-7; 10 nucleotides agree with TRBD1. Germline V lookup: CDR1 SGHRS, CDR2 YFSETQ. The V segment lost 4 bases and the J segment 7 bases; nucleotides outside the gene matches: 11. The CDR3 sequence is 15 residues long. The DNA for the CDR3 is TGCGCCAGCAGCCTCGGACAGGGGGGAAGGGGAGAGCAGTACTTC. It yields the protein CASSLGQGGRGEQYF.

The chain combines TRBV7-9 with TRBJ1-1, with D uncertain. The germline V gene has CDR1 SEHNR and CDR2 FQNEAQ (reference sequence). Trimming removed 5 bases at V and 4 bases at J, with 20 bases between. There are 16 residues in the CDR3. The CDR3 nucleotides are TGTGCCAGCAGCCCGGAAGGAGGGATCGGAGCCACTGAAGCTTTCTTT. It translates to CASSPEGGIGATEAFF.